This T cell receptor beta chain derives from a study of T cell responses to AZD1222 COVID-19 vaccine. Overall study results and limits: Vaccine-related CD4 TCRs covered spike, predominating at 160-218 and 743-854.

Comment on this clone: As yet, its antigen is unknown.

The CDR3 is 14 residues long. J gave up 4 bases and V 6 bases, and 5 bases lay outside the gene matches. The germline V gene encodes CDR1 MGHDK and CDR2 SYGVNS. Sequencing was performed with immunoSEQ multiplex PCR; in TCRdb, only in-frame clones are kept and a portion is missing. The repertoire holds more than 150,000 clones, 88% seen once, with 0.45% to 0.55% in the top ten. The sequences come from peripheral blood, collected on day 0 of AZD1222 vaccination. The chain joins TRBV25-1 to TRBJ1-3, with 8 bases aligning to TRBD1. The receptor was isolated from an adult in good health. In DNA, the CDR3 is TGTGCCAGCAGCCGACAGGGGTTCGGAAACACCATATATTTT. Translated: CASSRQGFGNTIYF.